These 24 T cell receptor beta chains were sequenced from one sample in a study of blood T cell repertoires in COVID-19. Produced via immunoSEQ multiplex PCR; TCRdb's table is partial and in-frame only. The sample lists about 320,000 clones; 75% to 90% were seen once. The sequencing sample was made of PBMCs or T cells enriched from blood (not recorded which). Receptors were obtained from a man between 25 and 39 years old who had recovered from COVID-19.

The genes are TRBV6-5 and TRBJ2-7; D possibly corresponds to TRBD1 (5 bases). Germline V gives CDR1 MNHEY, CDR2 SVGAGI. Trimming left V 7 bases short and J 0 bases short, with 10 bases between. The length of the CDR3 is 13 residues. In DNA form, the CDR3 reads TGTGCCAGCACCACACAGGACTCCTACGAGCAGTACTTC. Protein: CASTTQDSYEQYF.

The rearrangement links TRBV5-5 to TRBJ2-7; TRBD1 matches at 10 bases. CDR1 is SGHKS, CDR2 YYEKEE, per germline (reference sequence). V shed 2 bases, J shed 5 bases, and the junction held 10 bases outside the gene matches. The CDR3 extends over 16 amino acids. The CDR3 reads CASSLDRGREVDEQYF. CDR3 DNA sequence: TGTGCCAGCAGCTTAGACAGGGGGCGCGAAGTGGACGAGCAGTACTTC.

The chain has TRBV3-1 (or the pseudogene TRBV3-2) and TRBJ1-6; D is ambiguous. Germline loops: CDR1 LGHDT, CDR2 YNNKEL (reference sequence). This CDR3 comprises 16 residues. Deletions cut 2 bases from V and 0 bases from J, with 8 bases between. CDR3 in amino acids: CASSQRRVSYNSPLHF. CDR3 DNA sequence: TGTGCCAGCAGCCAACGGAGGGTCTCCTATAATTCACCCCTCCACTTT.

Remarks on this clone: This sample also contains other DNA sequences that code for the same CDR3. J is TRBJ1-1 and V is TRBV2, with D possibly being TRBD1 (5 bases). In germline, CDR1 is SNHLY, CDR2 FYNNEI. The CDR3 covers 13 residues. Trimming pared 4 bases from V and 2 bases from J, leaving 8 bases between. The CDR3 nucleotides read TGTGCCAGCAGTGCTCAGGGAAACACTGAAGCTTTCTTT. Encoded protein: CASSAQGNTEAFF.

This clone was detected a few times. The CDR3 DNA sequence: TGTGCCAGCAGCTTTCCAGGAAGCAATCAGCCCCAGCATTTT. Protein sequence: CASSFPGSNQPQHF. The chain joins TRBV5-6 to TRBJ1-5, with D unresolved. The CDR3 spans 14 residues. Trimming pared 2 bases from V and 1 base from J, leaving 7 bases between. From germline, CDR1 is SGHDT and CDR2 YYEEEE.

For the CDR3, the DNA is TGTGCCAGCAGCCCACAGGGGGGAGGGGGATACGAGCAGTACTTC. This sequence encodes CASSPQGGGGYEQYF. This chain links TRBV11-2 with TRBJ2-7; TRBD1 might be the D (8 bases). Trimming shortened V by 5 bases and J by 4 bases, and 18 bases separated the two germline ends. The CDR3 consists of 15 residues. Germline loops: CDR1 SGHAT, CDR2 FQNNGV.

The V and J genes are TRBV5-1 and TRBJ2-5; a weak D match, TRBD2 (6 bases). CDR1 is SGHRS and CDR2 is YFSETQ in the germline V gene. Trimming took off 0 bases at V and 5 bases at J, with 11 bases between the two ends. The CDR3 has 14 residues. Here the CDR3 DNA reads TGCGCCAGCAGCTTGGGTCAGGGACTGGAGACCCAGTACTTC. It translates to CASSLGQGLETQYF.

This chain connects TRBV5-1 to TRBJ2-3; weak D call: TRBD2 (6 bases). The germline CDR1 and CDR2 sequences are SGHRS and YFSETQ. V was shortened by 0 bases and J by 2 bases, with 10 bases between the two germline ends. This CDR3 region has 15 residues. CDR3 in amino acids: CASSLVRGYTDTQYF. CDR3 nucleotide sequence: TGCGCCAGCAGCTTGGTTCGGGGGTACACAGATACGCAGTATTTT.

In this sample, this clone turned up once. This chain joins TRBV5-6 and TRBJ2-7; D might be TRBD1 (6 bases). CDR1 SGHDT and CDR2 YYEEEE come from the germline V gene. The CDR3 spans 15 residues. Trimming removed 3 bases from V and 0 bases from J, with 13 bases in between. Written as DNA, the CDR3 is TGTGCCAGCAGCTCCGATCGGGACAACTCCTACGAGCAGTACTTC. Translating gives CASSSDRDNSYEQYF.

Details on this clone: One end of the junction varies from germline; a read error may be responsible. The chain is built from TRBV16 and TRBJ1-1; no clear D. The CDR3 totals 13 residues. Germline lookup yields CDR1 KGHSY and CDR2 FQNENV. DNA for the CDR3: TGTGCCAGCAGCGTACGCCGGCAGGCCTGGAACCGTTTT. This encodes CASSVRRQAWNRF.

This clone was found once. The chain employs TRBV14 and TRBJ2-7; D is perhaps TRBD2 (6 bases). V lost 4 bases and J 4 bases, leaving 11 bases between the germline ends. Germline CDR1 is SGHDN and CDR2 is FVKESK. The CDR3 has 13 amino acids. The DNA of the CDR3 is TGTGCCAGCAGCCGCGGGACTCTTTACGAGCAGTACTTC. Translating gives CASSRGTLYEQYF. Complete variable domain (other parts from reference TRBV14 and TRBJ2-7): EAGVTQFPSHSVIEKGQTVTLRCDPISGHDNLYWYRRVMGKEIKFLLHFVKESKQDESGMPNNRFLAERTGGTYSTLKVQPAELEDSGVYFCASSRGTLYEQYFGPGTRLTVT.

The chain has TRBV5-1 and TRBJ2-3; 9 positions agree with TRBD2. The germline CDR1 and CDR2 sequences are SGHRS and YFSETQ. The V gene end was trimmed by 3 bases and the J gene end by 2 bases; junction bases not matched to a gene: 10. This CDR3 contains 17 residues. The DNA for the CDR3 is TGCGCCAGCAGCTATATAAATAGCGGGGGAACCACAGATACGCAGTATTTT. Its translation is CASSYINSGGTTDTQYF. The full variable domain, completed using reference TRBV5-1 and TRBJ2-3, is KAGVTQTPRYLIKTRGQQVTLSCSPISGHRSVSWYQQTPGQGLQFLFEYFSETQRNKGNFPGRFSGRQFSNSRSEMNVSTLELGDSALYLCASSYINSGGTTDTQYFGPGTRLTVL.

The chain uses TRBV18 and TRBJ2-3, with TRBD1 matching 7 bases. The V and J ends lost 6 bases and 1 base, in that order; junction bases with no gene match: 7. Germline V gene data show CDR1 as KGHSH and CDR2 as LQKENI. This CDR3 has 15 residues. The CDR3 loop reads CASSPGQLGTDTQYF. The CDR3 DNA reads as TGTGCCAGCTCCCCGGGACAGCTTGGCACAGATACGCAGTATTTT.

The genes are TRBV3-1 (or the pseudogene TRBV3-2) and TRBJ2-1; 12 nucleotides align to TRBD2. The ends lost 2 bases at V and 3 bases at J; junction bases unmatched: 5. Germline V lookup: CDR1 LGHDT, CDR2 YNNKEL (reference sequence). The CDR3 totals 17 residues. Here the CDR3 DNA reads TGTGCCAGCAGCCAACCTCTAGCGGGGGGGAGCTACAATGAGCAGTTCTTC. Its protein product is CASSQPLAGGSYNEQFF.

V is TRBV28 and J is TRBJ1-4, with D maybe TRBD1 (5 bases). Trimming cost V 6 bases and J 0 bases, with 11 bases left between them. The CDR3 is made up of 15 amino acids. Germline V gene sequence: CDR1 MDHEN, CDR2 SYDVKM. CDR3 loop: CASRPDRATNEKLFF. The DNA of the CDR3 is TGTGCCAGCAGGCCTGACAGAGCAACTAATGAAAAACTGTTTTTT. Using reference TRBV28 and TRBJ1-4 for the parts outside the CDR3, the full variable domain is DVKVTQSSRYLVKRTGEKVFLECVQDMDHENMFWYRQDPGLGLRLIYFSYDVKMKEKGDIPEGYSVSREKKERFSLILESASTNQTSMYLCASRPDRATNEKLFFGSGTQLSVL.

The chain links TRBV11-1 to TRBJ2-1; D is possibly TRBD1 (6 bases). Trimming cost V 2 bases and J 3 bases, with 14 bases left between them. The CDR3 has 16 amino acids. In germline, CDR1 is SGHAT, CDR2 FQDESV (reference sequence). CDR3 residues: CASSLLEPGDYNEQFF. As DNA, the CDR3 is TGTGCCAGCAGCTTATTGGAGCCAGGGGACTACAATGAGCAGTTCTTC.

The gene calls are TRBV10-3 and TRBJ1-2; tentative D call: TRBD1 (6 bases). The CDR3 totals 13 residues. V dropped 2 bases and J dropped 4 bases, with 8 bases sitting between them. In germline, CDR1 is ENHRY, CDR2 SYGVKD. The CDR3, as DNA: TGTGCCATCAGTGAGAGGGACATCTATGGCTACACCTTC. As protein: CAISERDIYGYTF.

The gene calls are TRBV18 and TRBJ2-1; perhaps TRBD2 as D (6 bases). Germline V gives CDR1 KGHSH, CDR2 LQKENI. The CDR3 loop spans 15 amino acids. V was cut by 6 bases and J by 2 bases, with 14 bases left in between. CDR3 sequence reads: CASSYGGSAYNEQFF. The DNA of the CDR3 is TGTGCCAGCTCCTACGGGGGTAGCGCCTACAATGAGCAGTTCTTC.

The V call is TRBV7-8, the J call TRBJ2-5, with 15 bases matching TRBD2. V gave up 5 bases and J gave up 5 bases; unmatched junction bases: 9. Germline CDR1 SGHVS, CDR2 FQNEAQ. The CDR3 is made up of 17 amino acids. The CDR3 sequence is CASSLGLAGGLGETQYF. For the CDR3, the DNA is TGTGCCAGCAGCCTAGGACTAGCGGGGGGGCTGGGTGAGACCCAGTACTTC.

The chain is built from TRBV19 and TRBJ2-2; the match to TRBD1 covers 7 bases. The CDR3 runs to 17 residues. The V gene's germline CDR1 is LNHDA and CDR2 SQIVND (reference sequence). J lost 2 bases, V lost 5 bases, and 11 bases had no gene match. CDR3 sequence reads: CASSGGRAGGNTGELFF. The CDR3 nucleotides are TGTGCCAGTAGTGGAGGACGAGCAGGGGGAAACACCGGGGAGCTGTTTTTT.

This clone was observed a few times. The CDR3 sequence: CASSLAYRGGSTEAFF. The CDR3 DNA follows: TGTGCCAGCAGCTTAGCGTACAGGGGTGGAAGCACTGAAGCTTTCTTT. V and J are TRBV7-2 and TRBJ1-1, with 7 positions matching TRBD1. This CDR3 is 16 amino acids long. The V gene end was trimmed by 0 bases and the J gene end by 4 bases; junction bases not matched to a gene: 8. Germline CDR1 SGHTA, CDR2 FQGNSA.

The CDR3 spells CASSLGAGGYTDTQYF. The CDR3 DNA is TGTGCCAGCAGCTTGGGCGCAGGGGGATACACAGATACGCAGTATTTT. The chain links TRBV5-5 to TRBJ2-3, with 7 bases matching TRBD1. Germline loops: CDR1 SGHKS, CDR2 YYEKEE (reference sequence). Trimming cost V 0 bases and J 2 bases; bases outside gene matches: 6. There are 16 residues in the CDR3.

The chain uses TRBV4-1 and TRBJ1-4; D is ambiguous. Trimming pared 0 bases from V and 7 bases from J, leaving 15 bases between. The V gene's germline CDR1 is MGHRA and CDR2 YSYEKL. The CDR3 contains 16 residues. CDR3 sequence (DNA): TGCGCCAGCAGCCAAGACGGAGCGGGATGGGGTGAAAAACTGTTTTTT. Translated: CASSQDGAGWGEKLFF.

This chain uses TRBV10-3 with TRBJ2-3, with TRBD2 matching over 9 bases. V shed 6 bases and J 0 bases; nucleotides not matched to a gene: 1. This CDR3 region has 14 residues. Per the germline V gene, CDR1 is ENHRY and CDR2 is SYGVKD. The DNA for the CDR3 is TGTGCCATCAGGACTAGCGGCAGCACAGATACGCAGTATTTT. Protein product: CAIRTSGSTDTQYF.